This TCR beta chain was sequenced during a study of CD8+ T cells in alopecia areata (dated by TCRdb to 2016 to 2019). Describing the broader study: The treated patients, all with moderate-to-severe alopecia areata, were enrolled in an open-label pilot trial of oral tofacitinib given at 5 to 10 mg twice daily. The RNA source kit depended on sample type: the PAXgene miRNA kit for fixed scalp, the miRNeasy kit for PBMCs, and the RNeasy kit for mouse skin. High-throughput TCRbeta sequencing was used to examine T cell clonal expansion in alopecia areata in both the C3H/HeJ mouse model and human patients. On the human side, TCRbeta sequencing was run on scalp tissue and on sorted CD4+ and CD8+ peripheral blood T cells from healthy controls and from alopecia areata patients with either patchy or totalis/universalis disease. Clonality in the scalp was compared among normal scalp (n=4), patchy alopecia areata scalp (n=8), and alopecia totalis/universalis scalp (n=8). Biopsies were taken from tofacitinib-treated patients at baseline and again at 4 and 24 weeks into treatment, and several of those patients also had a later scalp biopsy. TCRbeta CDR3 regions were amplified by immunoSEQ multiplex PCR with 35 Vbeta forward and 13 Jbeta reverse primers. Tofacitinib was administered for 6 to 18 months, and 6 months of follow-up off drug were then conducted to assess delayed response and recurrence. Study-wide findings and limitations: Resident alphabeta T cells in normal human skin are also sequenced, complicating scalp TCR repertoire analysis, unlike mouse skin dominated by gammadelta T cells. Compared with normal scalp, lesional scalp, particularly in alopecia totalis/universalis, had higher clonality and more expanded CD8+ clones, which suggests antigenic drive. TCR sequences shared between patients were less clear than in mice, possibly partly because of HLA diversity in the patient population.

Library creation used the immunoSEQ multiplex PCR assay. RNA was extracted from all samples and reverse transcribed into cDNA, which served as template for TCR sequencing. SuperScript III was used to make first-strand cDNA, primed with a 2:1 mix of oligo-dT and random hexamers. A synthetic immune receptor repertoire was used to measure amplification bias, and any remaining bias was corrected computationally. Per the original workflow: Raw reads were preprocessed for error removal, and CDR3 was defined according to IMGT conventions as running from the conserved cysteine to phenylalanine. Clonality was calculated as 1 minus Shannon entropy normalized by log2 of the number of productive unique TCRs. Scalp TCRbeta sequences were cross-referenced with sorted blood CD4 and CD8 repertoires so that the CD4 or CD8 identity of scalp clones could be inferred. Entries here come from immuneACCESS through TCRdb and include only in-frame sequences with V and J called. Some clones fail to appear in such tables; in the studies checked, an unresolved V gene covers under half of the shortfall, and the cause of the remainder is unknown. That table is the source of V, J and clone size, and D and trimming were worked out from the DNA. For this sample there are about 200,000 clones; around 62% appear just once. 0.45% of the sample rests with the top ten.

The CDR3 spans 16 residues, from the cysteine through the phenylalanine. CDR3 DNA only is kept here, 48 bases in frame from base 1. The germline V gene (reference sequence) gives CDR1 as LNHNV and CDR2 as YYDKDF. V trim: 0 bases; J trim: 7 bases; unmatched bases: 8. About this clone itself: Its antigen has not been determined. The input lacks base qualities; no much larger clone sits a single base away.

Taken with the paper, the label for time point translates to: baseline before oral tofacitinib. Lesional scalp punch biopsies and peripheral blood were collected from alopecia areata patients. After PBMCs were isolated by density centrifugation and stained for CD3, CD4 and CD8, a FACSAria was used to sort CD4+ and CD8+ T cells. The rearranged segments are TRBV15 and TRBJ1-5; 8 junctional bases match TRBD1. The sequencing here drew on CD4+ T cells sorted from blood, taken at week 0. The sequence was collected from a human donor with alopecia areata. In nucleotide form, the sequence is TGTGCCACCAGCAGAGAAGACAGGGGAGTCGGGCAGCCCCAGCATTTT. The resulting protein is CATSREDRGVGQPQHF.